The clone carrying this TCR beta chain appeared a few times. The data were taken from a study of patients and donors after allogeneic stem cell transplantation. MiXCR was run by TCRdb on the RT-PCR reads, yielding one entry per CDR3 protein. The sample lists approximately 150,000 distinct CDR3 sequences, about 36% occurring once. The receptor was isolated from a human donor who was either an allogeneic HSCT recipient or a stem cell or donor lymphocyte infusion donor (not recorded which). It is not recorded whose cells these are; they may come from a transplant donor. What was sequenced was blood, either unsorted or a sorted T cell fraction (not recorded which).

CDR3 loop: CSAPRDRASYGYTF. The CDR3, as DNA: TGCAGTGCGCCGAGGGACAGGGCCAGCTATGGCTACACCTTC. The chain couples TRBV20-1 to TRBJ1-2; 9 bases match TRBD1. Trimming took 6 bases from V and 4 from J; bases not matched to a gene: 9. This CDR3 is 14 amino acids long. Germline V CDR1 and CDR2: DFQATT, SNEGSKA (reference sequence).